This TCR beta chain was identified during a study of cytomegalovirus exposure and HLA in healthy donors. Researchers ran the PCR with 60 Vbeta and 13 Jbeta primers. Profiling relied on immunoSEQ multiplex PCR, and the TCRdb table lists in-frame clones only, not all of them. Altogether 100,000 to 150,000 clones are present, 75% being singletons, with the ten largest covering over 2.5%. On this clone: What it binds is unknown.

Study conclusions and caveats: About 90% or about 30% of the time was how often most TCR beta V segments were productive, according to an earlier analysis. In a later analysis, parvovirus B19, influenza, CMV and Epstein-Barr virus appeared linked to several top co-occurrence clusters. It was confirmed in vitro that a few of the CMV-associated chains were specific for CMV antigens.

V was cut by 3 bases and J by 8 bases, with 10 bases left in between. The germline CDR1 and CDR2 sequences are SNHLY and FYNNEI. The CDR3 is made up of 13 amino acids. It was healthy bone marrow donors who served as donors. The sequence was collected from a woman aged 45-65 years in good health and CMV-seronegative. Sequenced material: PBMCs. The rearrangement links TRBV2 to TRBJ1-4; a weak D match, TRBD1 (5 bases). Here the CDR3 DNA reads TGTGCCAGCAGTGACAGGGCGGAAGAAAAACTGTTTTTT. Translated: CASSDRAEEKLFF.